These T cell receptor beta chains were read from a single sample in a study of cytomegalovirus exposure and HLA in healthy donors. Generated by immunoSEQ multiplex PCR, the TCRdb table keeps only in-frame clones and is missing some. The sample holds fewer than 130,000 clones, 65% to 85% seen once. Specimen: PBMCs. These receptors all stem from a man younger than 40 in good health and CMV-seropositive. CDR3s include the opening cysteine and the closing phenylalanine or tryptophan. A D gene is named only where the DNA matches it firmly. Rows may omit the clone size; those that give it use once, few, many or a size class.

d_call	j_call	v_call	clone_size	cdr3_nt	cdr3_aa
TRBD1	TRBJ1-4	TRBV7-9	NA	TGTGCCAGCAGCTCCGGACAGGGGACAACTAATGAAAAACTGTTTTTT	CASSSGQGTTNEKLFF
TRBD2	TRBJ2-3	TRBV9	NA	TGTGCCAGCAGCGTAGGGGTAGCGGGCTCTAGCACAGATACGCAGTATTTT	CASSVGVAGSSTDTQYF
NA	TRBJ2-2	TRBV9	NA	TGTGCCAGCAGCGTAGTGGACTTCCAACAGGGGGGGACCGGGGAGCTGTTTTTT	CASSVVDFQQGGTGELFF
TRBD1	TRBJ1-3	TRBV10-2	NA	TGCGCCAGCACTCCGACAGGGCTCGTTCGGAACACCATATATTTT	CASTPTGLVRNTIYF
NA	TRBJ1-2	TRBV18	once	TGTGCCAGCTCACCCCATCCCCCACAAGAATCCTATGGCTACACCTTC	CASSPHPPQESYGYTF
TRBD2	TRBJ2-7	TRBV7-9	once	TGTGCCAGCAGCTCTAGCGGGGGGACAAGCTCCTACGAGCAGTACTTC	CASSSSGGTSSYEQYF
TRBD1	TRBJ1-1	TRBV2	NA	TGTGCCAGCAGCCCGGACAGGGACACTGAAGCTTTCTTT	CASSPDRDTEAFF
NA	TRBJ1-2	TRBV6-1	few	TGTGCCAGCACGCTAGTCACCATCTATGGCTACACCTTC	CASTLVTIYGYTF
NA	TRBJ2-3	TRBV5-1	NA	TGCGCCAGCATCCCCTCAGCGGAAGGCACAGATACGCAGTATTTT	CASIPSAEGTDTQYF
NA	TRBJ2-1	TRBV27	NA	TGTGCCAGCAGTCGGAGCGGATTCTCCTACAATGAGCAGTTCTTC	CASSRSGFSYNEQFF
TRBD2	TRBJ2-1	TRBV5-1	NA	TGCGCCAGCAGCTGGGGTAGCGGGGGGGCCGAGAATGAGCAGTTCTTC	CASSWGSGGAENEQFF
NA	TRBJ2-1	TRBV11-3	NA	TGTGCCAGCAGCTTAGTTTCGGGGGACAATGAGCAGTTCTTC	CASSLVSGDNEQFF
TRBD2	TRBJ2-1	TRBV27	NA	TGTGCCAGCAGTTTAATAAGCGGGGGCCGCTCCTACAATGAGCAGTTCTTC	CASSLISGGRSYNEQFF
TRBD2	TRBJ2-7	TRBV12-5	NA	TGTGCTAGTGGTATACATCAGCGGGGCCTTGGGGACGAGCAGTACTTC	CASGIHQRGLGDEQYF
TRBD1	TRBJ1-1	TRBV5-6	few	TGTGCCAGCAGTGAACAGGGGGCCCTGATATTGGCTTTCTTT	CASSEQGALILAFF
NA	TRBJ1-2	TRBV7-2	once	TGTGCCAGCACCCTAGGGACACAAAATAACTATGGCTACACCTTC	CASTLGTQNNYGYTF
NA	TRBJ2-7	TRBV5-4	NA	TGTGCCAGCAGCTTAGGCAGGGGAGGGTACGAGCAGTACTTC	CASSLGRGGYEQYF
TRBD1	TRBJ2-7	TRBV10-3	NA	TGTGCCATCAGTGGGGGGACAGGGGGCGCCCGGTACGAGCAGTACTTC	CAISGGTGGARYEQYF
NA	TRBJ2-3	TRBV7-2	NA	TGTGCCAGCAAGCGGCAGGCATTCACAGATACGCAGTATTTT	CASKRQAFTDTQYF
NA	TRBJ1-6	TRBV7-9	NA	TGTGCCAGCAGCTTAACGGGGGACGGGAATTCACCCCTCCACTTT	CASSLTGDGNSPLHF
TRBD2	TRBJ2-5	TRBV5-1	NA	TGCGCCAGCAGGCGTGGACTAGCGGGACAAGAGACCCAGTACTTC	CASRRGLAGQETQYF
NA	TRBJ2-1	TRBV14	NA	TGTGCCAGCAGCCAAGATAGCACAGGGTATGCCTACAATGAGCAGTTCTTC	CASSQDSTGYAYNEQFF